This T cell receptor (beta chain) was documented in a study of blood T cells in healthy people across ages. Study outcomes and limitations: Strong correlation was found linking TCR beta diversity to naive T cell percentage.

After removal of 3 bases from V and 9 bases from J, the junction contained 8 bases not matched to a gene. CDR1 is SQVTM, CDR2 ANQGSEA, per germline. This CDR3 is built from 13 residues. PCR was performed a second time for about 7 to 12 cycles using a sample-barcoded 5' primer and a J-beta primer mix. Every cDNA was tagged by a template-switch adaptor with 12 random nucleotides. TCRdb used MiXCR to reprocess the 5' RACE reads, holding one entry per CDR3 protein. Of roughly 1,500,000 distinct CDR3 sequences in the sample, 35% to 45% are singletons; the top ten hold approximately 7.9%. Notes on this clonotype: Antigen: not known.

Collection of 9 to 10 milliliters of peripheral blood was performed for each donor. Per sample, a minimum of 6 million PBMCs were isolated. J is TRBJ2-1 and V is TRBV29-1; 7 bases are shared with TRBD2. The sequence came from a woman between 18 and 29 years old in good health. The specimen sequenced was blood. CDR3 sequence: CSVDKSGAGEQFF. The CDR3 DNA reads TGCAGCGTTGATAAAAGCGGGGCGGGTGAGCAGTTCTTC.